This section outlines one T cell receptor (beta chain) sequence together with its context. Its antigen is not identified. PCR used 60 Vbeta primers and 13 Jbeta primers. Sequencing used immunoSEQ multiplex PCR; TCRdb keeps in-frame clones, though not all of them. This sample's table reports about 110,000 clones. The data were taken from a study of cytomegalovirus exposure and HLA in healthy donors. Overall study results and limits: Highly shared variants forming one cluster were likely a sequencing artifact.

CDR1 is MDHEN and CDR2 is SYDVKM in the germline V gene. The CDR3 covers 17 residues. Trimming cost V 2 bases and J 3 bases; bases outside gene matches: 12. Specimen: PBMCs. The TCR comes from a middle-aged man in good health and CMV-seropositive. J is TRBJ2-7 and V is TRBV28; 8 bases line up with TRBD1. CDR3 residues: CASSLPILTGAHYEQYF. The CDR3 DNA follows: TGTGCCAGCAGTTTACCCATCTTGACAGGGGCCCACTACGAGCAGTACTTC.